This T cell receptor beta chain was observed in a study of naive and memory T cell subsets. This clonotype has just a few counts. With V trimmed by 5 bases and J by 3 bases, 3 bases remained unmatched. This CDR3 has 14 amino acids. Germline CDR1 SGHAT, CDR2 FQDESV (reference sequence). Two oligonucleotides, mixed equimolar, formed the beta constant-region primer covering TRBC1 and TRBC2. TCRdb recomputed calls from the UMI-ligation and nested PCR reads with MiXCR, one row per CDR3 protein. This sample has some 85,000 distinct CDR3 sequences, with around 13% found just once. Input material: central memory CD4+ T cells from blood. The rearrangement uses TRBV11-1 and TRBJ2-2; 7 bases agree with TRBD2. The clonotype comes from a human donor in good health. In DNA form, the CDR3 reads TGTGCCAGCAGCCAGGGAGGGGACACCGGGGAGCTGTTTTTT. Protein sequence: CASSQGGDTGELFF. The complete variable domain, with remaining parts taken from reference TRBV11-1 and TRBJ2-2, reads EAEVAQSPRYKITEKSQAVAFWCDPISGHATLYWYRQILGQGPELLVQFQDESVVDDSQLPKDRFSAERLKGVDSTLKIQPAELGDSAMYLCASSQGGDTGELFFGEGSRLTVL.